Each of the 28 T cell receptor beta chains below was sequenced from the same sample in a study of T cell clonality in common variable immunodeficiency. Libraries were prepared by immunoSEQ multiplex PCR; TCRdb keeps only in-frame clonotypes and omits some of them. The sample gives about 74,000 clones, none seen only once, and the top ten clones hold about 0.8%. The sequenced sample was peripheral blood mononuclear cells. These receptors originate from a person aged 18-70 years in good health.

In its sample, this clone was seen many times. At one end, the junction sequence differs from germline, possibly due to a read error. The read terminates 3 residues before the CDR3 end, so the remaining end is supplied by the germline J gene. The chain combines TRBV4-2 with TRBJ2-1; 8 bases are a match to TRBD2. CDR3 length equals 15 residues. Germline loops: CDR1 LGHNA, CDR2 YNFKEQ. The part of the CDR3 DNA that was read is TGCGCCAGCAGCCACGGAGCGGGAGAAGACAATGAG. This translates into CASSHGAGEDNE. The CDR3 in its entirety is CASSHGAGEDNEQFF.

Many counts were recorded for this clone. CDR3 bases read: TGCAGCGTTGGGGACAGGGTTTATGGC. Its protein product is CSVGDRVYG. The CDR3 reads in full as CSVGDRVYGYTF. The chain employs TRBV29-1 and TRBJ1-2; TRBD1 aligns across 9 bases. Sequencing ends 3 residues short of the CDR3 end; the germline J gene provides the rest. V lost 4 bases, J lost 5 bases, and 2 bases stayed unmatched. The CDR3 consists of 12 residues. Looked up from germline, CDR1 is SQVTM and CDR2 is ANQGSEA. The full variable domain, with the rest looked up from reference TRBV29-1 and TRBJ1-2, is SAVISQKPSRDICQRGTSLTIQCQVDSQVTMMFWYRQQPGQSLTLIATANQGSEATYESGFVIDKFPISRPNLTFSTLTVSNMSPEDSSIYLCSVGDRVYGYTFGSGTRLTVV.

This clone was seen many times. The junction differs from germline at one of its ends, possibly a read error. The CDR3 end falls 3 residues outside the read, so it is completed with the germline J gene. V gene TRBV4-2 combines with J gene TRBJ2-1; D gene uncertain. Germline V gives CDR1 LGHNA, CDR2 YNFKEQ. There are 14 residues in the CDR3. The CDR3 loop is CASSQVTYYNEQFF. The CDR3 DNA, read in part, is TGCGCCAGCAGCCAAGTTACCTACTACAATGAG.

On this clone: The CDR3 goes on 3 residues after the read ends, and that part is filled in from the germline J gene. The V and J genes are TRBV5-1 and TRBJ2-1; 10 bases are shared with TRBD2. This CDR3 has 15 residues. V trimming: 3 bases; J trimming: 2 bases; junction bases outside the gene matches: 2. Germline V gives CDR1 SGHRS, CDR2 YFSETQ. Here the CDR3 reads CASSSGLAAYNEQFF. The CDR3 DNA, read in part, is TGCGCCAGCAGCTCAGGACTAGCGGCCTACAATGAG.

This clone was seen repeatedly, ten times or more. The CDR3 extends 3 residues past the end of the read, so its final part is completed from the germline J gene. The chain links TRBV6-1 to TRBJ2-7, with a tentative D call TRBD2 (5 bases). V was pared by 3 bases and J by 3 bases, with 15 bases between. Looked up from germline, CDR1 is MNHNS and CDR2 is SASEGT. The CDR3 is made up of 15 amino acids. The CDR3 sequence is CASSDPGRRSYEQYF. Incomplete CDR3 DNA: TGTGCCAGCAGTGACCCGGGGAGACGTAGCTACGAG.

This clone has at least ten counts. The read terminates 3 residues ahead of where the CDR3 ends, so the germline J gene completes it. The chain uses TRBV7-3 and TRBJ1-1; maybe TRBD1 (5 bases). The V and J ends lost 2 bases and 5 bases respectively, with 12 bases between them. This CDR3 has 14 residues. Per germline, CDR1 SGHTA and CDR2 FQGTGA. CDR3 residues: CASSLSAGRTEAFF. CDR3 bases read: TGTGCCAGCAGCTTATCTGCGGGGCGAACTGAA.

At least ten counts were recorded for this clone. The CDR3 goes on 3 residues after the read ends, and that part is filled in from the germline J gene. The genes are TRBV5-1 and TRBJ2-7; 9 bases are shared with TRBD1. V trimming: 4 bases; J trimming: 3 bases; junction bases outside the gene matches: 5. The CDR3 runs to 14 residues. Germline V gene lookup returns CDR1 SGHRS and CDR2 YFSETQ. CDR3 DNA, as far as it was read: TGCGCCAGCAGCCTGAGGGGACAGGGCTACGAG. Its protein product is CASSLRGQGYE. From start to end, the CDR3 is CASSLRGQGYEQYF.

This clone was picked up many times. The read terminates 3 residues ahead of where the CDR3 ends, so the germline J gene completes it. The rearrangement uses TRBV7-9 and TRBJ2-3; no firm D call. Trimming pared 10 bases from V and 2 bases from J, leaving 13 bases between. This CDR3 is 13 amino acids long. Per germline, CDR1 SEHNR and CDR2 FQNEAQ (reference sequence). CDR3 region: CATIAPSTDTQYF. The part of the CDR3 DNA that was read is TGTGCCACCATAGCCCCTTCCACAGATACG.

This clone was counted ten times or more. The read falls 3 residues short of the CDR3 end, and the missing part is taken from the germline J gene. The rearrangement links TRBV30 to TRBJ1-2; 8 bases agree with TRBD1. This CDR3 comprises 11 residues. Germline V gene sequence: CDR1 GTSNPN, CDR2 SVGIG (reference sequence). V lost 4 bases to trimming and J lost 7 bases; unmatched junction nucleotides: 2. CDR3 protein: CAWTRGPGYTF. CDR3 DNA, as far as it was read: TGTGCCTGGACCAGGGGGCCTGGC.

This clone was detected ten times or more. Relative to the germline gene, one junction end is altered; a read error may explain this. The CDR3 end is not reached by the read, which stops 3 residues before it; the germline J gene fills it in. This chain connects TRBV4-2 to TRBJ2-7; TRBD2 matches 7 bases. This CDR3 is built from 16 residues. Looked up from germline, CDR1 is LGHNA and CDR2 is YNFKEQ. The CDR3 reads CASSQGIAGLPYEQYF. Incomplete CDR3 DNA: TGCGCCAGCAGCCAGGGAATAGCGGGCCTACCCTACGAG.

This clone was observed many times. The read gets to within 3 residues of the CDR3 end, and the germline J gene fills in the rest. This chain uses TRBV20-1 with TRBJ2-1; TRBD1 matches at 9 bases. Per germline, CDR1 DFQATT and CDR2 SNEGSKA (reference sequence). This CDR3 region has 12 residues. The J segment lost 7 bases and the V segment lost 5 bases, leaving 3 bases of the junction unmatched. The DNA read from the CDR3 is TGCAGTGCTTCGGACAGGGGAAATGAG. This sequence encodes CSASDRGNE. The full CDR3 is CSASDRGNEQFF.

This clone showed up many times. The read comes to an end 3 residues before the CDR3 does, leaving the germline J gene to fill in the end. J is TRBJ2-3 and V is TRBV6-1, with 7 bases that match TRBD2. With 2 bases clipped from V and 2 bases from J, the junction kept 7 bases outside the gene matches. The CDR3 loop spans 16 amino acids. Germline values: CDR1 MNHNS, CDR2 SASEGT. CDR3 DNA (partial): TGTGCCAGCAGTGAAAATCAAGCGGGGTTCACAGATACG. Translated, it gives CASSENQAGFTDT. The entire CDR3 protein reads CASSENQAGFTDTQYF.

This clone was counted ten times or more. The read stops 3 residues short of the end of the CDR3; the missing end is completed from the germline J gene. This chain joins TRBV7-6 and TRBJ1-1; a possible D gene is TRBD1 (5 bases). From germline, CDR1 is SGHVS and CDR2 FNYEAQ. Trimming pared 2 bases from V and 3 bases from J, leaving 13 bases between. The CDR3 has 15 amino acids. Partial CDR3 DNA: TGTGCCAGCAGCTTACGTCCGGGGGAGGACACTGAA. Amino acid sequence: CASSLRPGEDTE. The CDR3, in full, reads CASSLRPGEDTEAFF. Supplemented by reference TRBV7-6 and TRBJ1-1, the full variable domain reads GAGVSQSPRYKVTKRGQDVALRCDPISGHVSLYWYRQALGQGPEFLTYFNYEAQQDKSGLPNDRFSAERPEGSISTLTIQRTEQRDSAMYRCASSLRPGEDTEAFFGQGTRLTVV.

The table lists this clone with a few counts. The part of the CDR3 DNA that was read is TGTGCCAGCAGTGAAGCGGAGCGGGAGAACCTCCCGCACGAG. Translated, it gives CASSEAERENLPHE. The full CDR3 is CASSEAERENLPHEQYF. The chain joins TRBV2 to TRBJ2-7; 8 positions agree with TRBD2. The read terminates 3 residues ahead of where the CDR3 ends, so the germline J gene completes it. Germline V gives CDR1 SNHLY, CDR2 FYNNEI. CDR3 length: 17 amino acids. J was trimmed by 5 bases and V by 0 bases; bases with no gene match: 12.

This clone was seen repeatedly, ten times or more. The read is 3 residues too short to cover the CDR3 end, so that end is filled in from the germline J gene. The V call is TRBV7-2, the J call TRBJ1-1, with 10 bases matching TRBD1. The CDR3 consists of 15 residues. The V gene end was trimmed by 2 bases and the J gene end by 5 bases; junction bases not matched to a gene: 5. Per germline, CDR1 SGHTA and CDR2 FQGNSA. The covered CDR3 bases are TGTGCCAGCAGCTTAACCGGGACAGGGGCGACTGAA. This sequence encodes CASSLTGTGATE. The complete CDR3 protein is CASSLTGTGATEAFF.

This clone was recorded a few times. The sequenced fragment ends 3 residues before the CDR3 boundary, so the rest is inferred from the germline J gene. The chain joins TRBV11-2 to TRBJ1-1; tentative D call: TRBD1 (6 bases). Germline CDR1 reads SGHAT; CDR2 reads FQNNGV. V was cut by 5 bases and J by 3 bases, with 13 bases left in between. The CDR3 runs 14 residues. CDR3 DNA (partial): TGTGCCAGCAGCCCCACAGGGCGGGACACTGAA. Its protein is CASSPTGRDTE. The entire CDR3 is CASSPTGRDTEAFF. The full variable domain, completed using reference TRBV11-2 and TRBJ1-1, is EAGVAQSPRYKIIEKRQSVAFWCNPISGHATLYWYQQILGQGPKLLIQFQNNGVVDDSQLPKDRFSAERLKGVDSTLKIQPAKLEDSAVYLCASSPTGRDTEAFFGQGTRLTVV.

This clone has at least ten counts. The read comes to an end 3 residues before the CDR3 does, leaving the germline J gene to fill in the end. The gene calls are TRBV20-1 and TRBJ2-7; 8 bases fit TRBD2. V was pared by 3 bases and J by 5 bases, with 15 bases of the junction left unmatched. The CDR3 runs 16 residues. CDR1 and CDR2 from the germline V gene are DFQATT and SNEGSKA (reference sequence). The CDR3 DNA, read in part, is TGCAGTGCTAGCAAACAAGCCGGGACTAGATCCCACGAG. Translating it yields CSASKQAGTRSHE. The entire CDR3 protein is CSASKQAGTRSHEQYF.

This clone has ten or more counts. The observed sequence ends 3 residues before the CDR3 terminus, with the missing tail filled in from the germline J gene. The rearrangement joins TRBV18 to TRBJ1-1, with D unresolved. This CDR3 contains 14 residues. Trimming stripped 3 bases from V and 1 base from J, with 9 bases between. In germline, CDR1 is KGHSH, CDR2 LQKENI. The sequenced CDR3 bases are TGTGCCAGCTCACCGGAAGTAGCGAACACTGAA. Translated: CASSPEVANTE. The whole CDR3 sequence reads CASSPEVANTEAFF.

Many counts were recorded for this clone. From the germline J gene comes the end of the CDR3, since the read stops 3 residues before it. The rearrangement uses TRBV12-3 or TRBV12-4 and TRBJ2-3; 12 positions match TRBD2. This CDR3 is 14 amino acids long. Trimming cost V 6 bases and J 5 bases; bases outside gene matches: 3. CDR3 in amino acids: CASSLLAGGDTQYF. The DNA read from the CDR3 is TGTGCCAGCAGCCTACTAGCGGGGGGAGATACG.

CDR3 bases read: TGTGCCAGTAGGACAGGGCAAACTGAA. Its translation is CASRTGQTE. The complete CDR3 protein is CASRTGQTEAFF. The genes are TRBV19 and TRBJ1-1; TRBD1 matches at 7 bases. The observed sequence ends 3 residues before the CDR3 terminus, with the missing tail filled in from the germline J gene. This CDR3 region has 12 residues. Germline V gives CDR1 LNHDA, CDR2 SQIVND (reference sequence). Trimming cost V 6 bases and J 5 bases; bases outside gene matches: 3.

This clone was seen at least ten times. The read comes to an end 3 residues before the CDR3 does, leaving the germline J gene to fill in the end. The V call is TRBV20-1, the J call TRBJ2-5, with TRBD2 matching over 13 bases. The CDR3 extends over 15 amino acids. V was clipped by 7 bases and J by 5 bases; unmatched bases: 10. Germline CDR1 and CDR2: DFQATT and SNEGSKA (reference sequence). This CDR3 reads CSVLLAGGTGETQYF. The sequenced part of the CDR3 DNA is TGCAGTGTCTTACTAGCGGGGGGGACAGGGGAGACC.

This clone has ten or more counts. The CDR3 end lies 3 residues beyond the end of the read and is filled in from the germline J gene. The chain uses TRBV5-4 and TRBJ1-2; 9 bases align to TRBD1. With V trimmed by 1 base and J by 4 bases, 5 bases remained unmatched. The length of the CDR3 is 15 residues. The germline V gene encodes CDR1 SGHNT and CDR2 YYREEE (reference sequence). CDR3 region: CASSLRTGAIYGYTF. The sequenced CDR3 bases are TGTGCCAGCAGCTTGAGGACAGGGGCAATCTATGGC.

In its sample, this clone was seen many times. The read ends 3 residues before the CDR3 terminus; that terminus is restored from the germline J gene. This chain joins TRBV9 and TRBJ1-2; 9 positions match TRBD1. Germline V gives CDR1 SGDLS, CDR2 YYNGEE. The junction had 7 bases not matched to a gene; V was cut back by 0 bases and J by 4 bases. The CDR3 has 16 residues. This chain's CDR3 is CASSVGVQGAAYGYTF. CDR3 DNA (partial): TGTGCCAGCAGCGTAGGGGTACAGGGGGCCGCCTATGGC.

This clone has ten or more counts. The read is 3 residues too short to cover the CDR3 end, so that end is filled in from the germline J gene. This chain joins TRBV12-3 or TRBV12-4 and TRBJ1-1; 9 bases align to TRBD1. The CDR3 totals 13 residues. V shed 7 bases and J 6 bases; nucleotides not matched to a gene: 6. The covered CDR3 bases are TGTGCCAGCACCCTTGGGACAGGGCCTGAA. Translating it yields CASTLGTGPE. The whole CDR3 reads CASTLGTGPEAFF.

This clone appeared many times. The sequence runs out 3 residues before the end of the CDR3; the remainder is reconstructed from the germline J gene. Other DNA sequences in the sample encode the same CDR3. The rearrangement joins TRBV18 to TRBJ2-3, with unresolved D. CDR3 length: 11 residues. With 3 bases removed from V and 5 bases from J, the gap between germline ends came to 3 bases. Looked up from germline, CDR1 is KGHSH and CDR2 is LQKENI. The CDR3 sequence is CASSPQDTQYF. Partial CDR3 DNA: TGTGCCAGCTCACCTCAAGATACG.

This clone was observed many times. The observed sequence ends 3 residues before the CDR3 terminus, with the missing tail filled in from the germline J gene. The chain combines TRBV6-2 or TRBV6-3 with TRBJ1-5; 7 bases match TRBD1. V was clipped by 6 bases and J by 3 bases; unmatched bases: 2. The CDR3 is 13 residues long. The germline CDR1 and CDR2 sequences are MNHEY and SVGEGT. CDR3 sequence reads: CASRTGFNQPQHF. The DNA read from the CDR3 is TGTGCCAGCAGGACAGGGTTCAATCAGCCC.

Comment on this clone: With the read ending 3 residues before the CDR3 end, the germline J gene is used to fill in that end. The chain has TRBV20-1 and TRBJ2-7; D call uncertain. V dropped 3 bases and J dropped 1 base, with 7 bases sitting between them. Germline V lookup: CDR1 DFQATT, CDR2 SNEGSKA (reference sequence). The CDR3 runs to 12 residues. The CDR3 region is CSASKVSYEQYF. The CDR3 DNA, read in part, is TGCAGTGCTAGTAAGGTTTCCTACGAG.

In its sample, this clone was seen many times. CDR3 sequence: CASSHGGTASYEQYF. The DNA read from the CDR3 is TGTGCCAGCAGCCACGGAGGGACAGCCTCATACGAG. The V gene is TRBV28, the J gene TRBJ2-7, with D perhaps matching TRBD1 (7 bases). The read finishes 3 residues shy of the CDR3 end, and the germline J gene is used to complete it. V dropped 6 bases and J dropped 4 bases, with 19 bases sitting between them. The CDR3 contains 15 residues. CDR1 MDHEN and CDR2 SYDVKM come from the germline V gene.